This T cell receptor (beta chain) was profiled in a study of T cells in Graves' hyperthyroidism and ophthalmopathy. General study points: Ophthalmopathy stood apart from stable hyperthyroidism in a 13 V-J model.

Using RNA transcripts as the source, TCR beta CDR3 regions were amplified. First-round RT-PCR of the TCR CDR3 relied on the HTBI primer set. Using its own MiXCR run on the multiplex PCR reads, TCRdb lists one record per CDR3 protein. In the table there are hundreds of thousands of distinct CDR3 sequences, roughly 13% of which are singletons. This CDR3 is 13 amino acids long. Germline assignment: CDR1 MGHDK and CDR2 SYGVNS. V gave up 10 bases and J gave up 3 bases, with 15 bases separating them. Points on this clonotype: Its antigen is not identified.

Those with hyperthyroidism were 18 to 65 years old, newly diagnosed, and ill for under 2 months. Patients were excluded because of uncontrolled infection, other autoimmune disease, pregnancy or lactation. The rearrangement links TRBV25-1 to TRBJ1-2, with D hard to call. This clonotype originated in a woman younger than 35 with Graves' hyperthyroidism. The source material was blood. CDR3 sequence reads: CATCPDGDYGYTF. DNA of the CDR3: TGTGCCACCTGCCCGGACGGAGACTATGGCTACACCTTC.